The present T cell receptor (beta chain) was sequenced within a study of blood T cells in healthy people across ages. A sample-barcoded 5' primer and a J-beta primer mix were used in a second PCR of roughly 6 to 12 cycles. TCRdb recomputed calls from the 5' RACE reads with MiXCR, one row per CDR3 protein. The table records hundreds of thousands of distinct CDR3 sequences, over 45% of them present only once. This clonotype was found a few times. The CDR3 runs to 18 residues. The V segment lost 1 base and the J segment 2 bases; nucleotides outside the gene matches: 10. The germline V gene encodes CDR1 LGHNA and CDR2 YSLEER.

The material sequenced was blood. The TCR sequence derives from a woman aged 55-70 years in good health. The genes are TRBV4-3 and TRBJ2-3, with TRBD2 matching 9 bases. The CDR3 nucleotides read TGCGCCAGCAGCCAAGGGCCCCTGACTAGCGGACTCACAGATACGCAGTATTTT. As protein: CASSQGPLTSGLTDTQYF.